The rows below give T cell receptor beta chains drawn from one sample of a study of blood T cell repertoires in COVID-19. Measured with immunoSEQ multiplex PCR; TCRdb has only the in-frame clones, and not every one. The table shows about 30,000 clones, with 80% to 90% occurring only once. The sequencing sample was made of peripheral blood. The source is a human donor in a cohort sampled during active COVID-19. Each CDR3 is given with its conserved first and last residue. A D gene is named only where the DNA matches it firmly. Not every row has a clone size; where given, it reads once, few, many or a size class.

NA	NA	TRBJ2-7	TRBV9	16	TGTGCCAGCAGCCCCCGCTCGACGGGGTCATCCTACGAGCAGTACTTC	CASSPRSTGSSYEQYF
TRBD1	once	TRBJ2-7	TRBV11-2	15	TGTGCCAGCAGCTTACGTCCGGGACAGATATACGAGCAGTACTTC	CASSLRPGQIYEQYF
NA	NA	TRBJ1-6	TRBV5-1	14	TGCGCCAGCAAGGTAGGGACTGAACCCTCACCCCTCCACTTT	CASKVGTEPSPLHF
NA	NA	TRBJ2-2	TRBV7-9	12	TGTGCCAGCAGTGTAGCAACCGGGGAGCTGTTTTTT	CASSVATGELFF
NA	NA	TRBJ1-2	TRBV11-2	14	TGTGCCAGCAGCTTAGATAAGGAGGACTATGGCTACACCTTC	CASSLDKEDYGYTF
NA	once	TRBJ1-2	TRBV7-2	16	TGTGCCAGCACAAAATCCTTCGGGACTAGGGCTAGGGGCTACACCTTC	CASTKSFGTRARGYTF
TRBD2	few	TRBJ2-7	TRBV11-3	14	TGTGCCAGCAGCTTAAGCGGGGGGACCTACGAGCAGTACTTC	CASSLSGGTYEQYF
TRBD2	NA	TRBJ2-7	TRBV7-2	16	TGTGCCAGCAGCCCGAGTGGGAAGCGGGGGGACTACGAGCAGTACTTC	CASSPSGKRGDYEQYF
TRBD2	NA	TRBJ2-7	TRBV3-1/TRBV3-2	15	TGTGCCAGCAGCCAATATAGCGGGGGGGCCTACGAGCAGTACTTC	CASSQYSGGAYEQYF
NA	NA	TRBJ2-5	TRBV5-1	11	TGCGCCAGCACCCCGGGAGAGACCCAGTACTTC	CASTPGETQYF
TRBD1	NA	TRBJ2-7	TRBV5-6	16	TGTGCCAGCAGCTCGTACTCGGGACAGTTCTCCTACGAGCAGTACTTC	CASSSYSGQFSYEQYF
NA	NA	TRBJ1-5	TRBV19	17	TGTGCCAGTGGAGGAGGGGCCAACCGAATTAGCAATCAGCCCCAGCATTTT	CASGGGANRISNQPQHF
TRBD1	NA	TRBJ2-7	TRBV2	16	TGTGCCAGCAGTGCCCTGAACAGGGGGAGCTCCTACGAGCAGTACTTC	CASSALNRGSSYEQYF
NA	NA	TRBJ2-7	TRBV29-1	13	TGCAGCGTAGGGGGGGGGCTCTCCTACGAGCAGTACTTC	CSVGGGLSYEQYF
TRBD2	once	TRBJ2-7	TRBV7-2	14	TGTGCCAGCAGCCGGACTAGCGGGGACTACGAGCAGTACTTC	CASSRTSGDYEQYF
NA	NA	TRBJ1-1	TRBV7-2	13	TGTGCCAGCAGCTTCTCAGGGCCCGCTGAAGCTTTCTTT	CASSFSGPAEAFF
NA	NA	TRBJ1-1	TRBV11-2	13	TGTGCCAGCAGCCCTACAGTAAACACTGAAGCTTTCTTT	CASSPTVNTEAFF
TRBD1	NA	TRBJ1-1	TRBV28	14	TGTGCCAGCAGTGGTCGACAGGGCGACACTGAAGCTTTCTTT	CASSGRQGDTEAFF
NA	NA	TRBJ2-1	TRBV28	14	TGTGCCAGCGGCTCACCGGGTAGCTACAATGAGCAGTTCTTC	CASGSPGSYNEQFF
TRBD1	NA	TRBJ1-1	TRBV5-1	17	TGCGCCAGCAGCTTGTTCTCCGGGGACAGGGTGAATCCTGAAGCTTTCTTT	CASSLFSGDRVNPEAFF
TRBD2	NA	TRBJ2-5	TRBV20-1	16	TGCAGTGCTAGTACCAGCGGGGGGAGCTCACAAGAGACCCAGTACTTC	CSASTSGGSSQETQYF
TRBD1	once	TRBJ2-2	TRBV3-1/TRBV3-2	15	TGTGCCAGCAGCCACTCCGGGACAGGGGCCGGGGAGCTGTTTTTT	CASSHSGTGAGELFF
NA	NA	TRBJ1-4	TRBV18	14	TGTGCCAGCTCACCCAGGGGAGAGAGTGAAAAACTGTTTTTT	CASSPRGESEKLFF
TRBD2	NA	TRBJ2-1	TRBV7-7	17	TGTGCTAGCAAGCCGCTAGCGGGGGGTCCGCAAGAGAATGAGCAGTTCTTC	CASKPLAGGPQENEQFF
NA	NA	TRBJ1-4	TRBV2	14	TGTGCCAGCAGGGCCCGGCCCCAAAGCGGGGAACTGTTTTTT	CASRARPQSGELFF